This record looks at one T cell receptor (beta chain) sequence and its context. Its antigen is not known. There are 16 residues in the CDR3. From germline, CDR1 is MNHEY and CDR2 SMNVEV (reference sequence). Trimming removed 2 bases from V and 8 bases from J, with 19 bases in between. It was autoimmune disease history or systemic immunosuppression that excluded patients. This entry is derived from a study of OX40 agonist ivuxolimab in advanced cancers. For the study at large: Those treated in dose escalation had hepatocellular carcinoma, melanoma, renal cell cancer or head and neck cancer.

Study-level points and caveats: At 0.1 to 3.0 mg/kg and by week 6, CD4+ and CD8+ T cells in the blood had expanded clonally.

Generated by immunoSEQ multiplex PCR, the TCRdb table keeps only in-frame clones and is missing some. The repertoire holds some 110,000 clones, with about nine tenths as singletons. This clonotype was obtained from an adult with an advanced solid tumor such as melanoma, head and neck, liver or kidney cancer. The material sequenced was CD4+ or CD8+ T cells sorted from blood, taken in a trial of the OX40 agonist ivuxolimab. This sequence joins TRBV27 and TRBJ1-3; tentatively, D is TRBD1 (5 bases). The CDR3 is CASSLPCGQGGYTIYF. DNA for the CDR3: TGTGCCAGCAGTTTACCCTGCGGTCAGGGAGGATACACCATATATTTT.